This is a list of T cell receptor beta chains from one sample in a study of cytomegalovirus exposure and HLA in healthy donors. Produced via immunoSEQ multiplex PCR; TCRdb's table is partial and in-frame only. The data contain some 110,000 clones, 60% to 80% of them seen just once; the ten biggest clones take up under 6.5%. The sequencing sample was made of PBMCs. The receptors shown here come from a man aged 55-75 years in good health and CMV-seropositive. Both conserved end residues are part of each CDR3. A D gene is named only where the DNA matches it firmly. Only part of the rows carry a size: once, few, many, or a class if the clone is expanded.

size: once; J: TRBJ2-7; V: TRBV28; D: TRBD1; CDR3: CASSFPGGKTYEQYF; DNA: TGTGCCAGCAGTTTCCCAGGGGGTAAAACCTACGAGCAGTACTTC
size: once; J: TRBJ1-1; V: TRBV18; D: NA; CDR3: CASSPMNTEAFF; DNA: TGTGCCAGCTCACCTATGAACACTGAAGCTTTCTTT
size: NA; J: TRBJ1-5; V: TRBV6-1; D: TRBD1; CDR3: CASRGQGGAHQPQHF; DNA: TGTGCCAGCAGAGGACAGGGGGGGGCCCATCAGCCCCAGCATTTT
size: NA; J: TRBJ2-1; V: TRBV5-1; D: TRBD1; CDR3: CASSWRTGGLDNEQFF; DNA: TGCGCCAGCAGCTGGAGGACAGGGGGCTTGGACAATGAGCAGTTCTTC
size: NA; J: TRBJ1-1; V: TRBV19; D: NA; CDR3: CASSTDRPNTEAFF; DNA: TGTGCCAGTAGTACCGACAGGCCGAACACTGAAGCTTTCTTT
size: NA; J: TRBJ2-3; V: TRBV6-1; D: TRBD2; CDR3: CASSEAGSSGVPLDTQYF; DNA: TGTGCCAGCAGTGAAGCAGGCAGTAGCGGGGTGCCTTTGGATACGCAGTATTTT
size: once; J: TRBJ2-7; V: TRBV7-8; D: TRBD1; CDR3: CASRGTGGTHEQYF; DNA: TGTGCCAGCAGGGGGACAGGGGGGACCCACGAGCAGTACTTC
size: NA; J: TRBJ2-6; V: TRBV5-1; D: TRBD1; CDR3: CASSFTGTGATGANVLTF; DNA: TGCGCCAGCAGCTTCACGGGGACAGGGGCGACTGGGGCCAACGTCCTGACTTTC
size: NA; J: TRBJ1-4; V: TRBV5-4; D: NA; CDR3: CASSLPGTLGNEKLFF; DNA: TGTGCCAGCAGCTTGCCCGGGACTCTGGGGAATGAAAAACTGTTTTTT
size: few; J: TRBJ1-2; V: TRBV2; D: TRBD1; CDR3: CASSGWARDRSNYGYTF; DNA: TGTGCCAGCAGTGGTTGGGCACGGGACAGGTCTAACTATGGCTACACCTTC
size: NA; J: TRBJ1-2; V: TRBV10-3; D: NA; CDR3: CAISESTGYGYTF; DNA: TGTGCCATCAGTGAGTCAACAGGCTATGGCTACACCTTC
size: NA; J: TRBJ2-2; V: TRBV27; D: NA; CDR3: CASSPWNTGELFF; DNA: TGTGCCAGCAGCCCGTGGAACACCGGGGAGCTGTTTTTT
size: NA; J: TRBJ2-3; V: TRBV4-2; D: TRBD2; CDR3: CASSLLAGGSTDTQYF; DNA: TGTGCCAGCAGCCTCCTAGCGGGGGGGAGCACAGATACGCAGTATTTT
size: few; J: TRBJ1-6; V: TRBV4-3; D: TRBD1; CDR3: CASSRKHGQGADSPLHF; DNA: TGCGCCAGCAGCCGTAAGCATGGGCAGGGGGCTGATTCACCCCTCCACTTT
size: NA; J: TRBJ2-5; V: TRBV5-4; D: TRBD2; CDR3: CASSTGTSGGGETQYF; DNA: TGTGCCAGCAGCACCGGGACTAGCGGGGGTGGGGAGACCCAGTACTTC
size: few; J: TRBJ2-7; V: TRBV4-3; D: NA; CDR3: CASSQDRYYEQYF; DNA: TGCGCCAGCAGCCAAGACCGGTACTACGAGCAGTACTTC
size: NA; J: TRBJ2-5; V: TRBV5-1; D: TRBD2; CDR3: CASSFPSGGAGETQYF; DNA: TGCGCCAGCAGCTTTCCTAGCGGGGGGGCCGGAGAGACCCAGTACTTC
size: NA; J: TRBJ1-1; V: TRBV4-3; D: NA; CDR3: CASSQGGGMNTEAFF; DNA: TGCGCCAGCAGCCAAGGGGGGGGAATGAACACTGAAGCTTTCTTT
size: NA; J: TRBJ2-2; V: TRBV28; D: NA; CDR3: CASSPGQTNTGELFF; DNA: TGTGCCAGCAGCCCGGGACAAACCAACACCGGGGAGCTGTTTTTT
size: NA; J: TRBJ1-1; V: TRBV12-5; D: TRBD1; CDR3: CASAQGGTGNTEAFF; DNA: TGTGCTAGTGCCCAGGGGGGGACAGGGAACACTGAAGCTTTCTTT
size: NA; J: TRBJ1-6; V: TRBV7-2; D: NA; CDR3: CASSLDPGFNNSPLHF; DNA: TGTGCCAGCAGCTTAGATCCAGGCTTTAATAATTCCCCCCTCCACTTT
size: NA; J: TRBJ2-2; V: TRBV2; D: NA; CDR3: CASRVQGNTGELFF; DNA: TGTGCCAGCAGGGTACAGGGGAACACCGGGGAGCTGTTTTTT
size: NA; J: TRBJ2-1; V: TRBV29-1; D: TRBD1; CDR3: CSAGTGVSSYNEQFF; DNA: TGCAGCGCCGGGACAGGGGTGAGCTCCTACAATGAGCAGTTCTTC
size: NA; J: TRBJ2-7; V: TRBV5-6; D: NA; CDR3: CASSLGRQVRLYEQYF; DNA: TGTGCCAGCAGCTTGGGGAGACAGGTTAGGCTCTACGAGCAGTACTTC
size: NA; J: TRBJ1-1; V: TRBV6-5; D: NA; CDR3: CASNKLSGGPPEAFF; DNA: TGTGCCAGCAATAAACTAAGCGGGGGGCCCCCTGAAGCTTTCTTT
size: NA; J: TRBJ2-1; V: TRBV2; D: TRBD1; CDR3: CATLYRDRNDEQFF; DNA: TGTGCCACTCTATACCGGGACAGGAACGATGAGCAGTTCTTC
size: few; J: TRBJ2-7; V: TRBV6-6; D: TRBD1; CDR3: CASSYAQGAGEQYF; DNA: TGTGCCAGCAGTTACGCGCAGGGGGCCGGCGAGCAGTACTTC
size: NA; J: TRBJ1-5; V: TRBV19; D: NA; CDR3: CASTPRPEGNQPQHF; DNA: TGTGCCAGTACCCCTCGACCGGAGGGCAATCAGCCCCAGCATTTT
size: few; J: TRBJ2-1; V: TRBV5-6; D: TRBD1; CDR3: CASSRGQYNEQFF; DNA: TGTGCCAGCAGCCGGGGACAGTACAATGAGCAGTTCTTC
size: NA; J: TRBJ2-7; V: TRBV5-4; D: NA; CDR3: CTSSLSSGGPYEQYF; DNA: TGTACCAGCAGCCTAAGCTCAGGGGGGCCCTACGAGCAGTACTTC
size: few; J: TRBJ1-4; V: TRBV2; D: NA; CDR3: CASSETGSTNEKLFF; DNA: TGTGCCAGCAGTGAAACAGGGTCAACTAATGAAAAACTGTTTTTT
size: NA; J: TRBJ1-2; V: TRBV5-4; D: TRBD1; CDR3: CASSGTGRDGYTF; DNA: TGTGCCAGCAGCGGGACAGGGAGGGATGGCTACACCTTC
size: NA; J: TRBJ2-5; V: TRBV7-9; D: TRBD2; CDR3: CASSVSGGAGETQYF; DNA: TGTGCCAGCAGCGTTAGCGGGGGGGCCGGAGAGACCCAGTACTTC
size: NA; J: TRBJ2-5; V: TRBV5-1; D: TRBD1; CDR3: CASSLAGDRGKTQYF; DNA: TGCGCCAGCAGCTTGGCCGGGGACAGGGGAAAGACCCAGTACTTC
size: NA; J: TRBJ1-6; V: TRBV4-1; D: NA; CDR3: CASSQAEGGNSPLHF; DNA: TGCGCCAGCAGCCAAGCCGAGGGAGGTAATTCACCCCTCCACTTT
size: NA; J: TRBJ1-2; V: TRBV28; D: NA; CDR3: CASSSPGGGTNYGYTF; DNA: TGTGCCAGCAGTTCCCCGGGAGGGGGAACGAACTATGGCTACACCTTC
size: NA; J: TRBJ2-7; V: TRBV4-2; D: NA; CDR3: CASSQDRGAMYEQYF; DNA: TGTGCCAGCAGCCAAGATCGGGGGGCAATGTACGAGCAGTACTTC
size: NA; J: TRBJ2-5; V: TRBV4-2; D: TRBD2; CDR3: CASSPSGGEQETQYF; DNA: TGTGCCAGCAGTCCTAGCGGGGGGGAACAAGAGACCCAGTACTTC
size: NA; J: TRBJ2-2; V: TRBV10-3; D: NA; CDR3: CAISDNFSGVELFF; DNA: TGTGCCATCAGTGATAACTTCTCGGGAGTGGAGCTGTTTTTT
size: NA; J: TRBJ2-1; V: TRBV11-2; D: TRBD2; CDR3: CASSLDGGSGGALEQFF; DNA: TGTGCCAGCAGCTTAGATGGTGGGAGCGGGGGGGCTCTTGAGCAGTTCTTC
size: NA; J: TRBJ2-4; V: TRBV10-1; D: TRBD2; CDR3: CASRVAGGNREAKNIQYF; DNA: TGCGCCAGCAGAGTAGCGGGCGGAAATCGGGAGGCCAAAAACATTCAGTACTTC
size: NA; J: TRBJ1-1; V: TRBV18; D: TRBD1; CDR3: CASSPGTGPYTEAFF; DNA: TGTGCCAGCTCACCCGGGACAGGGCCCTACACTGAAGCTTTCTTT
size: NA; J: TRBJ2-3; V: TRBV4-1; D: NA; CDR3: CASSDRQRRGSTDTQYF; DNA: TGCGCCAGCAGCGACAGACAAAGACGCGGTAGCACAGATACGCAGTATTTT
size: NA; J: TRBJ2-1; V: TRBV29-1; D: NA; CDR3: CSARLVDNEQFF; DNA: TGCAGCGCTAGACTAGTTGACAATGAGCAGTTCTTC
size: NA; J: TRBJ2-7; V: TRBV5-6; D: TRBD2; CDR3: CASSLVRSTSGGYEQYF; DNA: TGTGCCAGCAGCTTGGTACGTTCGACTAGCGGGGGCTACGAGCAGTACTTC
size: many; J: TRBJ2-7; V: TRBV14; D: NA; CDR3: CASSQATGWPYEQYF; DNA: TGTGCCAGCAGCCAAGCAACAGGGTGGCCCTACGAGCAGTACTTC
size: NA; J: TRBJ1-3; V: TRBV5-4; D: NA; CDR3: CASSLLGNTIYF; DNA: TGTGCCAGCAGCTTGCTCGGAAACACCATATATTTT
size: NA; J: TRBJ1-1; V: TRBV7-9; D: NA; CDR3: CASSLVPNMNTEAFF; DNA: TGTGCCAGCAGCTTAGTCCCTAATATGAACACTGAAGCTTTCTTT
size: NA; J: TRBJ1-1; V: TRBV18; D: NA; CDR3: CASSAATGNTEAFF; DNA: TGTGCCAGCTCAGCCGCGACAGGGAACACTGAAGCTTTCTTT
size: NA; J: TRBJ2-5; V: TRBV28; D: NA; CDR3: CASTRGIKGTQYF; DNA: TGTGCCAGCACCAGGGGAATCAAAGGGACCCAGTACTTC